This is a list of T cell receptor beta chains from one sample in a study of cytomegalovirus exposure and HLA in healthy donors. Using immunoSEQ multiplex PCR, the repertoire was profiled, and TCRdb retains in-frame clones only, with some absent. Of about 330,000 clones in the sample, roughly 85% were seen once. The sequenced sample was PBMCs. These receptors were taken from a woman between 18 and 30 years old in good health and CMV-seronegative. CDR3s include the opening cysteine and the closing phenylalanine or tryptophan.

v_call,cdr3_aa
TRBV30,CAWSLRGSSGYTF
TRBV5-5,CASSWTRLAGETDTQYF
TRBV9,CASSALGLAVNEQFF
TRBV6-5,CASSYSSGGSYEQYF
TRBV5-1,CASSPMWDRAREQYF
TRBV5-6,CASSFFAAGGQETQYF
TRBV6-5,CASSREYSGANVLTF
TRBV9,CASSPLPAGAFEQYF
TRBV19,CASSTTGTGSYEQYF
TRBV18,CASSPFGRTGGFDEQFF
TRBV28,CATTGREDTIYF
TRBV4-3,CASSQAWTGFIGELFF
TRBV5-6,CASSFSRSMVGYTF
TRBV29-1,CSAPASGSGGGELFF
TRBV9,CASSDTRKVTQYF
TRBV30,CAWSEGHEQFF
TRBV7-2,CASSGQGASNEKLFF
TRBV7-2,CASSSIPSGTEHGYTF
TRBV7-2,CASSLDGPSGRAYF